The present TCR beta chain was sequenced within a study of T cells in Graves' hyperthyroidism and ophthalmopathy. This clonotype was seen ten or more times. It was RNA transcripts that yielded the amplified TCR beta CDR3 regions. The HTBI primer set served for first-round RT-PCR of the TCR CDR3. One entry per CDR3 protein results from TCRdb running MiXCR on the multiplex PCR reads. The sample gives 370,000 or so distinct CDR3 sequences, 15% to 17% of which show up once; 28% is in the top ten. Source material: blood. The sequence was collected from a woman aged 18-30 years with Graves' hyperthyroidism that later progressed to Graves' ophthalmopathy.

CDR3 sequence (DNA): TGTGCCAGCAGCTTGGCGGGACAGGGGGCTGCAACTAATGAAAAACTGTTTTTT. Translated, it gives CASSLAGQGAATNEKLFF. J is TRBJ1-4 and V is TRBV5-8; TRBD1 agrees at 12 bases. CDR1 and CDR2 (germline): SGHTS, YDEGEE. This CDR3 has 18 residues. Trimming at V came to 0 bases and at J to 0 bases, leaving 3 bases not matched to a gene.